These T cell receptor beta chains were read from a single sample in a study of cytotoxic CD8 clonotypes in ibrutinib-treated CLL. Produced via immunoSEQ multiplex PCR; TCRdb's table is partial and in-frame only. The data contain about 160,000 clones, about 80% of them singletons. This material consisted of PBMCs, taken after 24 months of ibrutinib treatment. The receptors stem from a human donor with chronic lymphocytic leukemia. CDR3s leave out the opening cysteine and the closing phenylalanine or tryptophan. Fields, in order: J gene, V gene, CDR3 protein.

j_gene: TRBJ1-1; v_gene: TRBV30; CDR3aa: AWSPRTGTNTEAF
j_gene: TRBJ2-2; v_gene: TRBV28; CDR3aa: ASSLGFFSTGELF
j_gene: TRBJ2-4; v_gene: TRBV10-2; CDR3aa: AGCGDIAKNIQY
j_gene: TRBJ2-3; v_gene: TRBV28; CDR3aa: ASSFRPSTDTQY
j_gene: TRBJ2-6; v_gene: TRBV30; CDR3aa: AWGSGANVLT
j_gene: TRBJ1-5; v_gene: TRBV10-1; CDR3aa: ASRADRVGQPQH
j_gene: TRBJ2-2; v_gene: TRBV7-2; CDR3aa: ASSLAGANTGELF
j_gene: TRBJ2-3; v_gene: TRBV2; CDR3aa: ASNRDRGADTQY
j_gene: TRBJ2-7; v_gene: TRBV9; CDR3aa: ASSVGGVEIGEQY
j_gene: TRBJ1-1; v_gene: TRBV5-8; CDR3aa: ASSLGHQNTEAF
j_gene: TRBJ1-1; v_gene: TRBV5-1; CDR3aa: ASHFGTEEAF
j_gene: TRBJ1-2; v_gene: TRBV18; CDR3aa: ASSPSTGWYGYT
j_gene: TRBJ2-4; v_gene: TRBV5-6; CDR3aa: ASSLALGWVAKNIQY
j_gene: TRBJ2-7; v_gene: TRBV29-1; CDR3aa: SAGTSGSFGEQY
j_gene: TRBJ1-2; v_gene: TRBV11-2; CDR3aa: ASSLNLYYGYT
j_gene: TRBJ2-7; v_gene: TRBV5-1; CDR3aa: ASSLITRYSYEQY
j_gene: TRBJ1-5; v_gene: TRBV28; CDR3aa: ASSRIRGSNQPQH
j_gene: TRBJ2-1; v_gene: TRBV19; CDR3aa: ASHGTTLYNEQF
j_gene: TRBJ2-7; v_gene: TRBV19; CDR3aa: ASSGTHYEQY
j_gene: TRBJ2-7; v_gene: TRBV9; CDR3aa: ARGHFLPYEQY
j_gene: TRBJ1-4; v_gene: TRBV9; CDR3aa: ASKPATNEKLF
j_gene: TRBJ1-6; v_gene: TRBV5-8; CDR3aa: ASSLMQGAEDNSPLH
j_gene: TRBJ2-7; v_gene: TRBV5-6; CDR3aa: ASSLTATYEQY
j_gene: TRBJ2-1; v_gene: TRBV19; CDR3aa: ASTSGSANREQF
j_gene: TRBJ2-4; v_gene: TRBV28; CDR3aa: ASRPAGSGSVTAKNIQY
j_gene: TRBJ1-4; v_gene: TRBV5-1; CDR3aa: ASSLVQQGDEKLF
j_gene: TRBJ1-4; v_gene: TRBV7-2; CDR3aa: ASRFTGLATNEKLF
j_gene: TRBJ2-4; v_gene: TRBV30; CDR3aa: AWSDDRANIQY
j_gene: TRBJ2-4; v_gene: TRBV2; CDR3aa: ASSRLDSGTKNIQY
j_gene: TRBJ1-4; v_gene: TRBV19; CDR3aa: ASSIVGATNEKLF
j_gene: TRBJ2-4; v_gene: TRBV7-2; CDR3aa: ASTYPGAKNIQY
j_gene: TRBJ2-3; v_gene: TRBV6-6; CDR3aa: ASSYEDLSTDTQY
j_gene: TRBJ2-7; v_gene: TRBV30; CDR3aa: AWIKGTAGEQY
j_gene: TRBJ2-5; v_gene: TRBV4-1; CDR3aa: ASSLRTGTSETQY
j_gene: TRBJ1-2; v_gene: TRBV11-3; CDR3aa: ASSMSGVGYT
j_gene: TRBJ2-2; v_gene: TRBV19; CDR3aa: ATSPLDRGTGELF
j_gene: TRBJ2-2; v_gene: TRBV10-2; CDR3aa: ASNDQGAKGELF
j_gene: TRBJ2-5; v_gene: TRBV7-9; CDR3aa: ASSPLAGGHQETQY
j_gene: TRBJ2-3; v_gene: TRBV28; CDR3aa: ASSPRTSGEENTQY
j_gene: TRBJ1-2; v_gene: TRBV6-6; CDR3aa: ASSYSVNYGYT
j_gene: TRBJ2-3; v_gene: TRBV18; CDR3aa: ASSPSRGRTDTQY
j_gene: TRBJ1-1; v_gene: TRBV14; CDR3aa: ASSRQGNEAF
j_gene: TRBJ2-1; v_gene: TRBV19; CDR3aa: ASSLGPNSYNEQF
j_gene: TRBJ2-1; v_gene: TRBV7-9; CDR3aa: ASSQGLGYNEQF
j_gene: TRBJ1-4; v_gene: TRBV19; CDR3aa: ASRLGTGGSEKLF
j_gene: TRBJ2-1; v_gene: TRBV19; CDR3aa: ASSMVAGGPNEQF
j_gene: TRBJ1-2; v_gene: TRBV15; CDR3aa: ATSRDPGSNGYT
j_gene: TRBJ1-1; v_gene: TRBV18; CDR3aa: ASSPGQGREAF
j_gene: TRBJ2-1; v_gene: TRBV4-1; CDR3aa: ASSLLAGGPNEQF
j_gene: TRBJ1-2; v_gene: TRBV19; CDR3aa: ASIRTGNPYGYT
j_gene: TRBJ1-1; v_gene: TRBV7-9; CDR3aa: ASRAGDTEAF
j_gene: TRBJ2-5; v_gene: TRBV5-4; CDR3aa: ASSLAPGSREETQY
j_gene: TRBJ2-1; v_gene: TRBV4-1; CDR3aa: ASSQAGLSYNEQF